The rows below give T cell receptor beta chains drawn from one sample of a study of T-cell reconstitution after alpha-beta-depleted transplantation in children. TCRdb reanalysed the PCR reads using MiXCR and keeps one entry per CDR3 protein. The data contain more than 85,000 distinct CDR3 sequences, 7.5% to 9.5% of them singletons. The starting material was PBMCs, obtained before TCRalphabeta/CD19-depleted stem cell transplant. Receptors were obtained from a boy aged 2 to 10 with acute lymphoblastic leukemia, due to receive a stem cell transplant. Each CDR3 is given with its conserved first and last residue. A D gene is named only where the DNA matches it firmly. Not all rows give a size; the values are once, few, many and, for expanded clones, a class.

. | TRBJ1-2 | TRBV20-1 | few | 10 | CSARFNGYTF | TGCAGTGCTAGGTTCAATGGCTACACCTTC
. | TRBJ2-7 | TRBV29-1 | many | 13 | CSVGTGISYEQYF | TGCAGCGTCGGGACTGGGATCTCCTACGAGCAGTACTTC
. | TRBJ1-1 | TRBV3-1 | few | 14 | CASSRSRLNTEAFF | TGTGCCAGCAGCCGATCAAGATTGAACACTGAAGCTTTCTTT
. | TRBJ2-1 | TRBV20-1 | many | 15 | CSARKGEGNYNEQFF | TGCAGTGCTAGAAAGGGGGAAGGGAACTACAATGAGCAGTTCTTC
. | TRBJ2-3 | TRBV7-9 | . | 14 | CASSLELLTDTQYF | TGTGCCAGCAGCTTAGAACTTCTCACAGATACGCAGTATTTT
TRBD1 | TRBJ2-5 | TRBV7-2 | few | 16 | CASSLGAGTGEETQYF | TGTGCCAGCAGCTTAGGGGCCGGGACAGGGGAAGAGACCCAGTACTTC
TRBD1 | TRBJ1-2 | TRBV19 | . | 14 | CASRWDRPNYGYTF | TGTGCCAGTAGGTGGGACAGACCTAACTATGGCTACACCTTC
. | TRBJ2-6 | TRBV6-5 | many | 16 | CASSYSLQSGANVLTF | TGTGCCAGCAGTTACTCGCTTCAATCTGGGGCCAACGTCCTGACTTTC
. | TRBJ2-1 | TRBV3-1 | . | 17 | CATTPRHSPGPYNEQFF | TGTGCCACCACCCCCCGACATTCCCCGGGACCCTACAATGAGCAGTTCTTC
. | TRBJ2-7 | TRBV27 | many | 13 | CASSLFRFYEQYF | TGTGCCAGCAGTTTATTTCGGTTCTACGAGCAGTACTTC
. | TRBJ1-6 | TRBV3-1 | few | 15 | CASSQADSYNSPLHF | TGTGCCAGCAGCCAAGCGGACTCCTATAATTCACCCCTCCACTTT
. | TRBJ1-1 | TRBV6-5 | . | 13 | CASSYPTGGEAFF | TGTGCCAGCAGTTACCCGACTGGGGGGGAAGCTTTCTTT
TRBD2 | TRBJ2-2 | TRBV10-2 | . | 16 | CASSGTSGRNTGELFF | TGCGCCAGCAGTGGGACTAGCGGGCGAAACACCGGGGAGCTGTTTTTT
. | TRBJ1-2 | TRBV15 | . | 11 | CATSTGRGYTF | TGTGCCACCAGCACGGGGCGGGGCTACACCTTC
. | TRBJ1-1 | TRBV29-1 | many | 13 | CSVDLTGNTEAFF | TGCAGCGTTGACCTGACAGGGAACACTGAAGCTTTCTTT
. | TRBJ2-5 | TRBV6-2/TRBV6-3 | few | 15 | CASSYRMGGQETQYF | TGTGCCAGCAGTTACAGGATGGGGGGACAAGAGACCCAGTACTTC
TRBD1 | TRBJ1-2 | TRBV5-1 | . | 14 | CASSQDRADDGYTF | TGCGCCAGCAGCCAGGACAGGGCAGACGATGGCTACACCTTC
TRBD1 | TRBJ1-2 | TRBV3-1 | many | 19 | CASSPTTWTGGTANYGYTF | TGTGCCAGCAGCCCTACAACTTGGACAGGGGGCACGGCTAACTATGGCTACACCTTC
. | TRBJ2-3 | TRBV24-1 | many | 15 | CATSDFQGHTDTQYF | TGTGCCACCAGTGATTTCCAGGGGCACACAGATACGCAGTATTTT
. | TRBJ2-5 | TRBV10-3 | few | 15 | CAISELRGAGETQYF | TGTGCCATCAGTGAATTAAGGGGGGCCGGGGAGACCCAGTACTTC
. | TRBJ1-2 | TRBV3-1 | . | 14 | CASSPLGEVRGYTF | TGTGCCAGCAGCCCCTTAGGGGAGGTCCGTGGCTACACCTTC
TRBD1 | TRBJ2-7 | TRBV10-3 | few | 13 | CAISWTGGNEQYF | TGTGCCATCAGTTGGACAGGGGGTAACGAGCAGTACTTC
TRBD1 | TRBJ2-5 | TRBV25-1 | many | 15 | CASSGTGGASETQYF | TGTGCCAGCAGTGGGACAGGGGGCGCTTCGGAGACCCAGTACTTC
TRBD1 | TRBJ1-4 | TRBV5-1 | . | 15 | CASSYRDRGREKLFF | TGCGCCAGCAGCTACCGGGACAGGGGACGTGAAAAACTGTTTTTT
TRBD1 | TRBJ2-7 | TRBV6-2/TRBV6-3 | few | 15 | CASSSGQGGFLEQYF | TGTGCCAGCAGCTCAGGACAGGGGGGGTTCCTCGAGCAGTACTTC
. | TRBJ1-5 | TRBV12-3/TRBV12-4 | many | 15 | CASGTRGYSNQPQHF | TGTGCCAGCGGGACACGGGGTTATAGCAATCAGCCCCAGCATTTT
. | TRBJ2-1 | TRBV6-2/TRBV6-3 | many | 11 | CASSYDNEQFF | TGTGCCAGCAGTTACGACAATGAGCAGTTCTTC
. | TRBJ1-6 | TRBV7-8 | few | 13 | CASSRYGNSPLHF | TGTGCCAGCAGCCGCTACGGTAATTCACCCCTCCACTTT
TRBD2 | TRBJ2-1 | TRBV6-1 | few | 17 | CASSVGGGVPSYNEQFF | TGTGCCAGCAGTGTCGGCGGGGGGGTCCCCTCCTACAATGAGCAGTTCTTC
. | TRBJ2-5 | TRBV20-1 | . | 13 | CSARRLAAETQYF | TGCAGTGCCCGGCGGCTAGCCGCGGAGACCCAGTACTTC
. | TRBJ1-1 | TRBV7-9 | few | 13 | CASSLVAYTEAFF | TGTGCCAGCAGCTTGGTAGCCTACACTGAAGCTTTCTTT
TRBD2 | TRBJ2-7 | TRBV4-1 | . | 17 | CASSQGLAGATTYEQYF | TGCGCCAGCAGCCAAGGACTAGCGGGAGCCACCACATACGAGCAGTACTTC
. | TRBJ2-7 | TRBV2 | many | 13 | CASSFSGLHEQYF | TGTGCCAGCAGTTTCTCCGGACTGCACGAGCAGTACTTC
. | TRBJ2-3 | TRBV3-1 | few | 16 | CASSLRVGGATDTQYF | TGTGCCAGCAGCCTAAGAGTTGGGGGGGCCACAGATACGCAGTATTTT
. | TRBJ2-1 | TRBV12-3/TRBV12-4 | few | 19 | CASRLALRGITRSYNEQFF | TGTGCCAGCAGATTGGCCTTGAGGGGGATAACCCGCTCCTACAATGAGCAGTTCTTC
TRBD1 | TRBJ2-1 | TRBV5-1 | many | 15 | CASSLRDRSIHEQFF | TGCGCCAGCAGCTTACGGGACAGGTCGATCCATGAGCAGTTCTTC
TRBD1 | TRBJ2-7 | TRBV10-2 | . | 13 | CATSGQGAYEQYF | TGCGCCACCAGCGGACAGGGGGCCTACGAGCAGTACTTC
TRBD1 | TRBJ2-7 | TRBV7-2 | many | 16 | CASSLALGQGAYEQYF | TGTGCCAGCAGCTTAGCGCTTGGACAGGGTGCTTACGAGCAGTACTTC
. | TRBJ2-3 | TRBV20-1 | . | 16 | CSARDFRGRHTDTQYF | TGCAGTGCTAGAGATTTCAGGGGCCGGCACACAGATACGCAGTATTTT
. | TRBJ1-2 | TRBV7-9 | many | 13 | CASSFTGNYGYTF | TGTGCCAGCAGCTTCACAGGGAACTATGGCTACACCTTC
. | TRBJ1-4 | TRBV7-9 | . | 15 | CASSFGSIKNEKLFF | TGTGCCAGCAGCTTCGGGTCTATCAAAAATGAAAAACTGTTTTTT
TRBD1 | TRBJ2-7 | TRBV6-9 | . | 15 | CASSYRQGPSYEQYF | TGTGCCAGCAGTTACCGACAGGGCCCTTCCTACGAGCAGTACTTC
. | TRBJ2-7 | TRBV18 | many | 14 | CASSARDGGYEQYF | TGTGCCAGCTCAGCCCGGGACGGTGGCTACGAGCAGTACTTC
. | TRBJ1-1 | TRBV5-1 | many | 16 | CASSLVGTQRMGEAFF | TGCGCCAGCAGCTTGGTGGGGACCCAACGAATGGGTGAAGCTTTCTTT
. | TRBJ2-7 | TRBV20-1 | . | 12 | CSARPGVYEQYF | TGCAGTGCTAGACCTGGGGTCTACGAACAGTACTTC
. | TRBJ2-7 | TRBV7-8 | many | 14 | CASSEDSSIYEQYF | TGTGCCAGCAGCGAAGACAGTTCCATCTACGAGCAGTACTTC